This T cell receptor (beta chain) originates from a study of post-analysis software for immune sequencing data (dated by TCRdb to about 2015). Regarding the research as a whole: Recorded disease courses included relapsing-remitting, secondary progressive and progressive-relapsing multiple sclerosis, with some patients lacking subtype annotation. Patient repertoires were compared against roughly 11 previously published healthy control repertoires from donors aged about 6 to 28 years. A subset of samples was prepared in parallel using single-end sample barcoding, then pooled and co-amplified after Illumina adapter ligation.

The library was prepared using PCR. Sequenced on an Illumina HiSeq 2500. To reduce PCR and sequencing biases, unique molecular identifiers were built into the TCR beta cDNA libraries. Per 1 to 10 million input T cells, roughly 500,000 cDNA molecules were obtained, such that each molecule approximated one T cell. Patient libraries were prepared and sequenced with the same protocol used for the earlier healthy control dataset. Within a given batch, samples were prepared together, multiplexed and sequenced on the same HiSeq lane. As for the original processing: Raw barcoded reads were processed with MIGEC, discarding single-read molecular identifier groups before consensus assembly and CDR3 extraction. Clonotype tables were post-analysed with VDJtools, and diversity was normalized by down-sampling all datasets to the smallest sample size. In repertoire overlap clustering, CDR3 amino acid sequences, but not nucleotide sequences, were matched to correct batch-related cross-sample contamination. The public reads were run again by TCRdb, first through fastp at Q25 and then through MiXCR, and only productive beta chains were kept. One record per CDR3 amino acid sequence lists the most common genes and DNA. Clone size and V and J calls follow TCRdb, not the original study. The sample yields about 620,000 distinct CDR3 sequences; roughly 46% were counted once. The ten top clones hold about 1.5% of the sample.

To note about this clonotype: Its specific antigen is unknown. Per-base quality was not reported, and no clone a single base away is much larger than it.

To demonstrate the VDJtools post-analysis software, the study profiled TCR beta repertoires from the peripheral blood of some 13 young patients with multiple sclerosis. Multiple sclerosis patients were children and adolescents aged roughly 6 to 17 years. Based on the germline V gene (reference sequence), the CDR1 and CDR2 sequences are DFQATT and SNEGSKA. The CDR3, cysteine through phenylalanine, is 11 amino acids long. Only the CDR3 region is kept as DNA, spanning 33 bases read in frame from base 1. What the work shows at the level of the full study, not this receptor alone: Significantly higher frequencies in patients than in controls were found for a few TRBV segments, including TRBV5-6, TRBV5-1 and TRBV20-1. When samples were clustered directly using the F measure, samples prepared in the same batch co-clustered strongly, which prompted a batch-effect correction. The control group was slightly older than the multiple sclerosis patient group. Multiple sclerosis patients had significantly lower normalized Chao1 diversity than controls, a result that suggests substantial peripheral T-cell clonal expansion.

The chain uses TRBV20-1 and TRBJ2-7; 7 junctional bases match TRBD1. The specimen was blood. The source of this sequence is a girl under 18 with multiple sclerosis. The sequence in DNA is TGCAGCGGGACAGATTCCTACGAGCAGTACTTC. It is translated as CSGTDSYEQYF.